These T cell receptor beta chains were read from a single sample in a study of blood T cells in healthy people across ages. In TCRdb, the 5' RACE reads were re-called with MiXCR into one record per CDR3 protein. In the table there are 1.5 million to 2 million distinct CDR3 sequences, almost 35% of which are singletons. The specimen was blood. These receptors originate from a woman aged 25-40 years in good health. CDR3s include the opening cysteine and the closing phenylalanine or tryptophan. The D gene is left open where the match is weak. The listing skips clone size in some rows; elsewhere it reads once, few, many or a size class.

NA,TRBD2,TRBV24-1,TRBJ2-1,TGTGCCACTCCTGGACTAGCGGTCAATGAGCAGTTCTTC,CATPGLAVNEQFF
few,TRBD1,TRBV5-1,TRBJ1-4,TGCGCCAGCAGAAAATTCACAGGGGGTGGTGAAAAACTGTTTTTT,CASRKFTGGGEKLFF
NA,NA,TRBV12-3/TRBV12-4,TRBJ2-1,TGTGCCAGCAGTCTCGGGACCCTACCCGTCTCCTACAATGAGCAGTTCTTC,CASSLGTLPVSYNEQFF
NA,TRBD1,TRBV20-1,TRBJ1-1,TGCAGTGCTAGTTCGGACAGGGTAGGCACTGAAGCTTTCTTT,CSASSDRVGTEAFF
NA,NA,TRBV6-1,TRBJ2-5,TGTGCCAGCAGGCCGGGACATCCTCAAGGGACCCAGTACTTC,CASRPGHPQGTQYF
NA,NA,TRBV2,TRBJ1-6,TGTGCCACCAGACCGAGGGATAATTCACCCCTCCACTTT,CATRPRDNSPLHF
few,TRBD2,TRBV11-2,TRBJ2-3,TGTGCCAGCAGCTTAGCCCTACTAGCGGGAGGCGGAACAGATACGCAGTATTTT,CASSLALLAGGGTDTQYF
NA,TRBD1,TRBV3-1,TRBJ2-5,TGTGCCAGTCGGACAGGGGCCTTCCAAGAGACCCAGTACTTC,CASRTGAFQETQYF
few,NA,TRBV28,TRBJ1-2,TGTGCCAGCAGTTTTTGGGGAGCTGGCTACACCTTC,CASSFWGAGYTF
NA,NA,TRBV5-1,TRBJ2-3,TGCGCCAGCAGCTTTTATACCCCCTACGCGAATAGCACAGATACGCAGTATTTT,CASSFYTPYANSTDTQYF
NA,NA,TRBV7-9,TRBJ2-7,TGTGCCAGCAGCCTTCTAGGACAGAGTAAGACCCACGAGCAGTACTTC,CASSLLGQSKTHEQYF
NA,NA,TRBV7-2,TRBJ2-1,TGTGCCAGCAGCTTATCTGGGAGCACCCTATCTTTTGAGCAGTTCTTC,CASSLSGSTLSFEQFF
few,TRBD1,TRBV9,TRBJ1-6,TGTGCCAGCAGCGGGACAGGGGATGGGGGTGATTCACCCCTCCACTTT,CASSGTGDGGDSPLHF
NA,NA,TRBV19,TRBJ2-5,TGTGCCAGTAGAGCGACCTCTTTGAGTGAGACCCAGTACTTC,CASRATSLSETQYF
NA,TRBD1,TRBV7-3,TRBJ1-2,TGTGCCAGCAGCTTATTCGTTTCAGGGGGAAGAAACTATGGCTACACCTTC,CASSLFVSGGRNYGYTF
NA,TRBD2,TRBV20-1,TRBJ2-1,TGCAGTGCTAGAGACTTGACTAGCGGGGGGTATTACAATGAGCAGTTCTTC,CSARDLTSGGYYNEQFF
NA,NA,TRBV6-2/TRBV6-3,TRBJ1-3,TGTGCCAGCAGTTACGAGGGTCATGGAAACACCATATATTTT,CASSYEGHGNTIYF
NA,NA,TRBV28,TRBJ2-1,TGTGCCAGCAGCCCCGATCTAGCGAGGGTCGGCTACAATGAGCAGTTCTTC,CASSPDLARVGYNEQFF
few,NA,TRBV3-1,TRBJ1-5,TGTGCCAGCAGCCAGTTCCTTAACAATCAGCCCCAGCATTTT,CASSQFLNNQPQHF
NA,NA,TRBV2,TRBJ1-1,TGTGCCAGCACTGGCCGCAGGGGACTTCGGTGGGGCACTGAAGCTTTCTTT,CASTGRRGLRWGTEAFF
many,NA,TRBV5-1,TRBJ2-6,TGCGCCAGCAGCTTGGTCGTTAGGGGCCGCGATTCTGGGGCCAACGTCCTGACTTTC,CASSLVVRGRDSGANVLTF
many,TRBD1,TRBV20-1,TRBJ1-6,TGCAGTGCGGGGACAGGGGCGCCACCCCTCCACTTT,CSAGTGAPPLHF
NA,NA,TRBV27,TRBJ2-3,TGTGCCAGCAAACGGGCCAGCGGCCTCACGGATACGCAGTATTTT,CASKRASGLTDTQYF
NA,NA,TRBV30,TRBJ2-5,TGTGCCTGGAGTGTTCCGGGGGGCTGGGAGCAGTACTTC,CAWSVPGGWEQYF
many,NA,TRBV28,TRBJ2-7,TGTGCCAGCAGTTTTGGAGCGTACGAGCAGTACTTC,CASSFGAYEQYF
NA,TRBD2,TRBV7-2,TRBJ2-3,TGTGCCAGCAGCTTAGGGGACTATGGAGCAGATACGCAGTATTTT,CASSLGDYGADTQYF